This is a list of T cell receptor beta chains from one sample in a study of cytomegalovirus exposure and HLA in healthy donors. TCRdb keeps only in-frame clones here, not all; method: immunoSEQ multiplex PCR. This table holds about 330,000 clones, just over 85% found once. Sequencing was done on a sample of PBMCs. All receptors come from a woman between 18 and 30 years old in good health and CMV-seronegative. CDR3s include the opening cysteine and the closing phenylalanine or tryptophan. A D gene is named only where the DNA matches it firmly. Not every row has a clone size; where given, it reads once, few, many or a size class.

j_gene	d_gene	v_gene	abundance	CDR3aa	CDR3nt
TRBJ2-2	TRBD2	TRBV5-1	NA	CASSFLAGVTGELFF	TGCGCCAGCAGCTTCCTAGCGGGAGTCACCGGGGAGCTGTTTTTT
TRBJ2-3	NA	TRBV27	NA	CASSTLQGTGTDTQYF	TGTGCCAGCAGTACATTACAGGGTACCGGCACAGATACGCAGTATTTT
TRBJ1-4	NA	TRBV28	NA	CASSPVVEKLFF	TGTGCCAGCAGTCCGGTCGTCGAAAAACTGTTTTTT
TRBJ2-3	TRBD1	TRBV5-1	NA	CASSLDRGIGDTQYF	TGCGCCAGCAGCTTGGACAGGGGAATAGGAGATACGCAGTATTTT
TRBJ1-1	NA	TRBV5-1	once	CASSLDRMNTEAFF	TGCGCCAGCAGCTTGGACAGGATGAACACTGAAGCTTTCTTT
TRBJ1-1	NA	TRBV2	NA	CASSAGSGEAFF	TGTGCCAGCAGTGCGGGCAGCGGTGAAGCTTTCTTT
TRBJ2-2	TRBD2	TRBV7-6	few	CASSSRLAGGINTGELFF	TGTGCCAGCAGCAGCCGACTAGCGGGAGGGATAAACACCGGGGAGCTGTTTTTT
TRBJ1-2	NA	TRBV6-1	few	CASRVGEAGGYTF	TGTGCCAGCAGAGTCGGGGAAGCCGGTGGCTACACCTTC
TRBJ2-1	TRBD2	TRBV25-1	NA	CASSEIAGEPNEQFF	TGTGCCAGCAGTGAGATAGCGGGAGAACCAAATGAGCAGTTCTTC
TRBJ2-2	NA	TRBV9	NA	CASSAGQSNTGELFF	TGTGCCAGCAGCGCCGGACAGTCGAACACCGGGGAGCTGTTTTTT
TRBJ1-3	NA	TRBV7-7	NA	CASSLGQMDTIYF	TGTGCCAGCAGCTTAGGGCAGATGGACACCATATATTTT
TRBJ1-5	NA	TRBV4-3	NA	CASSQVPGPTPNQPQHF	TGCGCCAGCAGCCAAGTGCCAGGGCCCACTCCAAATCAGCCCCAGCATTTT
TRBJ2-5	TRBD2	TRBV11-2	NA	CASSLQGNGLAGVIETQYF	TGTGCCAGCAGCTTACAGGGGAATGGACTAGCGGGAGTAATTGAGACCCAGTACTTC
TRBJ2-7	NA	TRBV4-3	once	CASSQDAGSSYEQYF	TGCGCCAGCAGCCAAGATGCGGGCAGTTCTTACGAGCAGTACTTC
TRBJ2-2	TRBD1	TRBV27	NA	CASSWDRGTGELFF	TGTGCCAGCAGTTGGGACAGGGGGACCGGGGAGCTGTTTTTT
TRBJ1-1	NA	TRBV27	NA	CASRVTGGTEAFF	TGTGCCAGCAGGGTGACCGGCGGCACTGAAGCTTTCTTT
TRBJ2-7	TRBD1	TRBV6-1	NA	CASSRQGQRSYEQYF	TGTGCCAGCAGTAGACAGGGACAGAGGTCCTACGAGCAGTACTTC
TRBJ2-7	TRBD1	TRBV4-2	NA	CASSQGQGGYRTGDYEQYF	TGTGCCAGCAGCCAAGGGCAGGGAGGGTATAGGACAGGGGACTACGAGCAGTACTTC
TRBJ2-7	NA	TRBV27	NA	CASSLSRQRPYEQYF	TGTGCCAGCAGTCTCTCGAGGCAGCGTCCCTACGAGCAGTACTTC
TRBJ2-7	TRBD1	TRBV28	once	CASSRQGAGEQYF	TGTGCCAGCAGCCGACAGGGGGCGGGCGAGCAGTACTTC
TRBJ1-2	NA	TRBV4-3	NA	CASSRLSESSGYGYTF	TGCGCCAGCAGCCGCCTTTCCGAAAGTTCAGGCTATGGCTACACCTTC
TRBJ2-1	TRBD2	TRBV19	NA	CASSIVLAGGSANNEQFF	TGTGCCAGTAGTATAGTACTAGCGGGAGGATCCGCTAACAATGAGCAGTTCTTC
TRBJ2-7	NA	TRBV21-1	NA	CASRLNCGTSGSFTYEQYF	TGTGCCAGCAGGCTCAATTGCGGGACTAGCGGGAGTTTTACCTACGAGCAGTACTTC
TRBJ2-5	TRBD1	TRBV19	NA	CASSIGQGEETQYF	TGTGCCAGTAGTATAGGGCAGGGGGAAGAGACCCAGTACTTC
TRBJ2-5	TRBD1	TRBV6-5	NA	CASSFGQGGKETQYF	TGTGCCAGCAGTTTCGGACAGGGTGGGAAAGAGACCCAGTACTTC
TRBJ1-1	NA	TRBV7-6	NA	CASSLAGQLNTEAFF	TGTGCCAGCAGCTTAGCTGGACAATTGAACACTGAAGCTTTCTTT
TRBJ2-2	NA	TRBV7-6	NA	CASSLATGDTGELFF	TGTGCCAGCAGCTTAGCGACAGGAGACACCGGGGAGCTGTTTTTT
TRBJ2-1	TRBD2	TRBV5-1	NA	CASSITSGSSYNEQFF	TGCGCCAGCAGCATCACTAGCGGGAGCTCCTACAATGAGCAGTTCTTC
TRBJ1-1	NA	TRBV6-5	NA	CASTEGGGRTEAFF	TGTGCCAGCACCGAGGGGGGGGGCAGGACTGAAGCTTTCTTT
TRBJ2-2	NA	TRBV4-3	NA	CASSQDQDSGELFF	TGCGCCAGCAGCCAAGATCAAGACTCCGGGGAGCTGTTTTTT
TRBJ1-3	NA	TRBV5-4	NA	CASSSGSVNTIYF	TGTGCCAGCAGCTCGGGGTCGGTAAACACCATATATTTT